A single sample gave rise to the 3 T cell receptor beta chains below, sequenced in a study of T cells in Graves' hyperthyroidism and ophthalmopathy. RNA transcripts gave rise to amplified TCR beta CDR3 regions. HTBI primers were employed in a first-round RT-PCR of the TCR CDR3. TCRdb re-called the multiplex PCR reads through MiXCR, storing one row per CDR3 protein. This sample has 700,000 or so distinct CDR3 sequences; about 16% occur once, and the top ten carry over 7.5%. Sample: blood. These receptors were obtained from a man aged 18 to 35 with Graves' hyperthyroidism.

This clonotype has a count of ten or more. The chain uses TRBV28 and TRBJ2-2; D unclear. The V gene's germline CDR1 is MDHEN and CDR2 SYDVKM. V was pared by 4 bases and J by 5 bases, with 11 bases between. There are 14 residues in the CDR3. The CDR3 sequence: CASSSLPSTGELFF. The CDR3 DNA reads TGTGCCAGCAGTTCATTACCCTCTACCGGGGAGCTGTTTTTT. The whole variable domain, remainder taken from reference TRBV28 and TRBJ2-2, is DVKVTQSSRYLVKRTGEKVFLECVQDMDHENMFWYRQDPGLGLRLIYFSYDVKMKEKGDIPEGYSVSREKKERFSLILESASTNQTSMYLCASSSLPSTGELFFGEGSRLTVL.

This clonotype has a handful of counts. This chain joins TRBV11-2 and TRBJ2-2; 7 nucleotides align to TRBD2. The CDR3 runs to 14 residues. After removal of 3 bases from V and 6 bases from J, the junction contained 4 bases not matched to a gene. From germline, CDR1 is SGHAT and CDR2 FQNNGV. This CDR3 is CASSFLAEPGELFF. CDR3 coding DNA: TGTGCCAGCAGCTTCCTAGCGGAACCCGGGGAGCTGTTTTTT.

The chain joins TRBV20-1 to TRBJ1-1; D gene uncertain. V was shortened by 2 bases and J by 4 bases, with 11 bases between the two germline ends. The germline V gene has CDR1 DFQATT and CDR2 SNEGSKA (reference sequence). CDR3 size: 13 residues. Here the CDR3 reads CSARPSGVTEAFF. As DNA, the CDR3 is TGCAGTGCTAGACCCTCCGGTGTCACTGAAGCTTTCTTT.